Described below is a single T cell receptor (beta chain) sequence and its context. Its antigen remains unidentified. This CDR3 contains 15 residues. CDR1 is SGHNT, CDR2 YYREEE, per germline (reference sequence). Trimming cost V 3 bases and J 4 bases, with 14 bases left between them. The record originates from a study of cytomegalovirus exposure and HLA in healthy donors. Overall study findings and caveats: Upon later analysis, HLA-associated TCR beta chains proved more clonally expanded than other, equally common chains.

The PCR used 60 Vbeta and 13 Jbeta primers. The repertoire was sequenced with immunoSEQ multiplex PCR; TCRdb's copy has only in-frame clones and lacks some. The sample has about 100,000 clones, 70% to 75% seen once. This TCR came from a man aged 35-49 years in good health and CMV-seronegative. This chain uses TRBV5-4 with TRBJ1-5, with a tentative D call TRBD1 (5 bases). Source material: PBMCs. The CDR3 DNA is TGTGCCAGCAGCTCAGCGTGGGGGGATAATCAGCCCCAGCATTTT. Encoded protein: CASSSAWGDNQPQHF.